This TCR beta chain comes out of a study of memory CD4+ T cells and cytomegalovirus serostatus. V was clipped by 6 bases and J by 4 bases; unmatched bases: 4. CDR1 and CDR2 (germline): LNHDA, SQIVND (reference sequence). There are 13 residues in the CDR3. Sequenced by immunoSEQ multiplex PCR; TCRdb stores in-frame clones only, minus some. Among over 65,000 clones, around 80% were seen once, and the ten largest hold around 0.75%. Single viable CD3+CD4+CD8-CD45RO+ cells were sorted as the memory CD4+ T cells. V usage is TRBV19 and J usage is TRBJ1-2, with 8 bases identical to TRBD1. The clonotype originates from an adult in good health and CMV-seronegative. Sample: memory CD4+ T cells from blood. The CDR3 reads CASRTTGGYGYTF. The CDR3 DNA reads TGTGCCAGTAGGACCACAGGGGGCTATGGCTACACCTTC.